This TCR beta chain emerged from a study of shared clonotypes between healthy human individuals. Turning to this clone: Its target is not known.

CD45RO negativity and positive selection for CCR7 defined naive CD8 cells, a population that excluded terminally differentiated effector memory CD45RA+ cells. Study results and limitations: Researchers sampled blood only, noting tissue repertoires likely differ. Non-shared clonotypes had lower generation probabilities than clonotypes shared by all four sorted-subset donors.

The assay was immunoSEQ multiplex PCR, and TCRdb's table has in-frame clones only and misses some. The repertoire holds approximately 720,000 clones, with 90% to 95% as singletons. The TCR originated in a man aged 30 to 45 in good health. Sequenced: naive CD8+ T cells sorted from blood.

The CDR3 here is CATSREDGDEQFF. The CDR3 DNA sequence: TGTGCCACCAGCAGAGAGGATGGAGATGAGCAGTTCTTC. This chain joins TRBV15 and TRBJ2-1, with D unresolved. V gave up 0 bases and J gave up 8 bases, with 8 bases separating them. Germline CDR1 LNHNV, CDR2 YYDKDF (reference sequence). The CDR3 totals 13 residues.